The 22 T cell receptor beta chains presented below share a single source sample, sequenced in a study of shared clonotypes between healthy human individuals. Profiled with immunoSEQ multiplex PCR; TCRdb holds only in-frame clones, not every one. The sample holds approximately 500,000 clones, 90% to 96% seen once. Sequenced sample: naive CD4+ T cells sorted from blood. Subset meaning: CD45RA+ positively selected. The receptors come from a young woman in good health.

The rearrangement joins TRBV20-1 to TRBJ2-7, with D possibly being TRBD2 (6 bases). In germline, CDR1 is DFQATT, CDR2 SNEGSKA (reference sequence). The CDR3 covers 11 residues. Between the trimmed V and J ends, which lost 0 bases and 9 bases, there was a span of 9 bases. The CDR3 DNA sequence: TGCAGTGCTAGAGATCCGGGAGTGCAGTACTTC. Its protein product is CSARDPGVQYF.

This clone occurred once. This chain connects TRBV19 to TRBJ1-1; D remains ambiguous. V dropped 2 bases and J dropped 10 bases, with 11 bases sitting between them. This CDR3 spans 12 amino acids. The germline V gene has CDR1 LNHDA and CDR2 SQIVND (reference sequence). This chain's CDR3 is CASSIPGVRAFF. The CDR3 DNA reads as TGTGCCAGTAGTATACCCGGGGTCAGAGCTTTCTTT.

This chain joins TRBV5-1 and TRBJ1-4; maybe TRBD1 (6 bases). This CDR3 is built from 13 residues. Trimming shortened V by 4 bases and J by 5 bases, and 9 bases separated the two germline ends. Germline values: CDR1 SGHRS, CDR2 YFSETQ. Here the CDR3 DNA reads TGCGCCAGCAGCGTAGACAGGAATGAAAAACTGTTTTTT. Its translation: CASSVDRNEKLFF.

CDR3 amino acids: CASSLEGTLRPYNEQFF. CDR3 in DNA: TGTGCCAGCAGCTTAGAGGGGACTTTACGACCCTACAATGAGCAGTTCTTC. This sequence joins TRBV7-7 and TRBJ2-1; tentative D call: TRBD2 (6 bases). Germline-derived CDR1 and CDR2 are SSHAT and FNYEAQ (reference sequence). The CDR3 consists of 17 residues. The V and J ends lost 1 base and 2 bases respectively, with 15 bases between them. Full variable domain (missing parts from reference TRBV7-7 and TRBJ2-1): GAGVSQSPRYKVTKRGQDVTLRCDPISSHATLYWYQQALGQGPEFLTYFNYEAQPDKSGLPSDRFSAERPEGSISTLTIQRTEQRDSAMYRCASSLEGTLRPYNEQFFGPGTRLTVL.

The genes are TRBV19 and TRBJ2-7; D ambiguous. With 1 base removed from V and 7 bases from J, the gap between germline ends came to 8 bases. Germline V CDR1 and CDR2: LNHDA, SQIVND (reference sequence). The CDR3 is 12 residues long. The CDR3 DNA follows: TGTGCCAGTAGTATAGTGGGCCGGGAGCAGTACTTC. Translation: CASSIVGREQYF.

The chain is built from TRBV18 and TRBJ2-5; weak D call: TRBD1 (5 bases). Germline-derived CDR1 and CDR2 are KGHSH and LQKENI. This CDR3 has 14 amino acids. Trimming took 4 bases from V and 2 from J, leaving 11 bases between them. The CDR3 spells CASSRSPGQETQYF. In DNA form, the CDR3 reads TGTGCCAGCTCACGGAGCCCAGGGCAAGAGACCCAGTACTTC.

The V gene is TRBV4-2, the J gene TRBJ2-3; D tentatively reads TRBD1 or TRBD2 (5 bases each). Germline V gene sequence: CDR1 LGHNA, CDR2 YNFKEQ. CDR3 size: 17 residues. Trimming removed 0 bases from V and 5 bases from J, with 18 bases in between. CDR3 nucleotides: TGTGCCAGCAGCCAAGATATGGGGACCCGGGGAGTAGATACGCAGTATTTT. Translating it yields CASSQDMGTRGVDTQYF.

This clone has a single count. This chain's CDR3 is CAWSDRWDQPQHF. As DNA, the CDR3 is TGTGCCTGGAGTGACAGGTGGGATCAGCCCCAGCATTTT. This rearrangement joins TRBV30 to TRBJ1-5, with a weak D call TRBD1 (5 bases). V dropped 1 base and J dropped 5 bases, with 9 bases sitting between them. The CDR3 sequence is 13 residues long. Germline lookup yields CDR1 GTSNPN and CDR2 SVGIG (reference sequence).

The V gene is TRBV19, the J gene TRBJ2-6, with TRBD1 matching over 7 bases. CDR3 length: 15 residues. Germline trimming cut 6 bases from V and 2 bases from J; bases unmatched to any gene: 4. Per germline, CDR1 LNHDA and CDR2 SQIVND (reference sequence). The CDR3 coding sequence is TGTGCCAGTAGGAGACAGGGTACTGGGGCCAACGTCCTGACTTTC. Translated, it gives CASRRQGTGANVLTF.

The chain has TRBV19 and TRBJ2-6, with D perhaps matching TRBD1 (6 bases). Germline V CDR1 and CDR2: LNHDA, SQIVND (reference sequence). The CDR3 length is 17 residues. V was cut by 1 base and J by 0 bases, with 10 bases left in between. Here the CDR3 reads CASSIAGVGSGANVLTF. The CDR3 nucleotides read TGTGCCAGTAGTATAGCAGGGGTGGGCTCTGGGGCCAACGTCCTGACTTTC.

V is TRBV6-5 and J is TRBJ2-7, with a tentative D call TRBD1 (5 bases). The germline V gene has CDR1 MNHEY and CDR2 SVGAGI. The V gene lost 10 bases and the J gene lost 0 bases, with 13 bases spanning the gap. This CDR3 comprises 13 residues. The CDR3 spells CATKTAPSYEQYF. CDR3 nucleotide sequence: TGTGCCACCAAGACAGCGCCCTCCTACGAGCAGTACTTC.

The chain combines TRBV28 with TRBJ1-2; TRBD1 aligns across 7 bases. The junction had 11 bases not matched to a gene; V was cut back by 6 bases and J by 4 bases. Germline V gene lookup returns CDR1 MDHEN and CDR2 SYDVKM. The CDR3 runs to 15 residues. The CDR3 protein is CASSLDSTGVYGYTF. The CDR3 DNA is TGTGCCAGCAGCCTTGACAGCACAGGGGTCTATGGCTACACCTTC.

J is TRBJ2-7 and V is TRBV27, with D perhaps given as TRBD1 or TRBD2 (6 bases each). The CDR3 totals 15 residues. Trimming removed 5 bases from V and 3 bases from J, with 17 bases in between. Per germline, CDR1 MNHEY and CDR2 SMNVEV (reference sequence). The CDR3 DNA follows: TGTGCCAGCAGTAGTTTCTACGGGGGCTTCTACGAGCAGTACTTC. Translated, it gives CASSSFYGGFYEQYF.

The table lists this clone with a count of one. The same CDR3 arises from other DNA sequences in this sample as well. V usage is TRBV6-6 and J usage is TRBJ2-7; D gene uncertain. Germline CDR1 and CDR2: MNHNY and SVGAGI (reference sequence). V was clipped by 0 bases and J by 0 bases, with 6 bases between them. The CDR3 totals 14 residues. In DNA form, the CDR3 reads TGTGCCAGCAGTTACTCGGATAGCTCCTACGAGCAGTACTTC. It codes for CASSYSDSSYEQYF.

With respect to this clone: At the DNA level, this CDR3 is encoded by other sequences in the same sample as well. V gene TRBV5-1 combines with J gene TRBJ2-7, with a weak D call TRBD1 (6 bases). V lost 0 bases, J lost 2 bases, and 9 bases lay in between. CDR3 length: 14 residues. Germline V gene sequence: CDR1 SGHRS, CDR2 YFSETQ. The CDR3 nucleotides read TGCGCCAGCAGCTTGGTAGGACAGACCTACGAGCAGTACTTC. It encodes CASSLVGQTYEQYF.

V gene TRBV7-3 combines with J gene TRBJ2-3, with D possibly TRBD1 on 6 matching bases. Germline V lookup: CDR1 SGHTA, CDR2 FQGTGA. CDR3 size: 13 residues. The V end was cut by 4 bases, the J end by 6 bases, with 11 bases between. The CDR3 DNA reads as TGTGCCAGCAGCTCAGGGGCTCCGGATACGCAGTATTTT. Protein sequence: CASSSGAPDTQYF. Full variable domain (missing parts from reference TRBV7-3 and TRBJ2-3): GAGVSQTPSNKVTEKGKYVELRCDPISGHTALYWYRQSLGQGPEFLIYFQGTGAADDSGLPNDRFFAVRPEGSVSTLKIQRTERGDSAVYLCASSSGAPDTQYFGPGTRLTVL.

The chain joins TRBV9 to TRBJ2-7; D remains unclear. Germline CDR1 and CDR2: SGDLS and YYNGEE. CDR3 length: 16 residues. Trimming left V 4 bases short and J 2 bases short, with 19 bases between. Here the CDR3 reads CASSPRRVGAPYEQYF. For the CDR3, the DNA is TGTGCCAGCAGCCCACGTCGGGTGGGTGCCCCCTACGAGCAGTACTTC.

The genes are TRBV7-8 and TRBJ1-6, with D maybe TRBD1 (5 bases). Germline V gene sequence: CDR1 SGHVS, CDR2 FQNEAQ. V lost 1 base and J lost 1, with 14 bases in between. The CDR3 length is 18 residues. Here the CDR3 reads CASSLGAGFGSYNSPLHF. For the CDR3, the DNA is TGTGCCAGCAGCTTAGGAGCAGGGTTTGGGTCCTATAATTCACCCCTCCACTTT.

The rearrangement links TRBV2 to TRBJ2-4, with 11 bases lining up with TRBD2. After removal of 4 bases from V and 14 bases from J, the junction contained 7 bases not matched to a gene. The CDR3 is made up of 13 amino acids. Germline V lookup: CDR1 SNHLY, CDR2 FYNNEI. The CDR3 reads CASSASGRPQKYF. The CDR3 DNA follows: TGTGCCAGCAGTGCTAGCGGGAGGCCTCAAAAGTACTTC.

This chain connects TRBV6-6 to TRBJ1-6, with 8 bases matching TRBD1. V dropped 7 bases and J dropped 7; count of bases not matched to a gene: 3. CDR1 MNHNY and CDR2 SVGAGI come from the germline V gene (reference sequence). The CDR3 totals 13 residues. The CDR3 protein is CASTRTGNSPLHF. CDR3 DNA: TGTGCCAGCACGAGGACAGGGAATTCACCCCTCCACTTT.

The chain couples TRBV7-2 to TRBJ2-3; 13 bases are a match to TRBD2. The length of the CDR3 is 17 residues. Germline CDR1 SGHTA, CDR2 FQGNSA. V shed 5 bases, J shed 5 bases, and the junction held 10 bases outside the gene matches. As DNA, the CDR3 is TGTGCCAGCAGCCCTACCCGACTAGCGGGAGGAGGAGATACGCAGTATTTT. Protein sequence: CASSPTRLAGGGDTQYF.

V is TRBV6-1 and J is TRBJ1-1, with 7 positions matching TRBD1. Trimming took 1 base from V and 2 from J; bases not matched to a gene: 7. Germline V gene lookup returns CDR1 MNHNS and CDR2 SASEGT. This CDR3 is 16 amino acids long. CDR3 in DNA: TGTGCCAGCAGTGAAGAATTCAGGGGGTTCAACACTGAAGCTTTCTTT. It specifies CASSEEFRGFNTEAFF.